Following are 32 T cell receptor beta chains from one sample sequenced in a study of T cell responses to AZD1222 COVID-19 vaccine. Only in-frame clones appear in the TCRdb table, and some are missing; sequencing was by immunoSEQ multiplex PCR. Of about 140,000 clones detected, 88% appear once; the ten largest clones hold nearly 3.5%. The sample consisted of peripheral blood, taken on day 0 of AZD1222 vaccination. These receptors were taken from an adult in good health.

The chain combines TRBV19 with TRBJ2-1, with 8 positions matching TRBD2. The CDR3 extends over 17 amino acids. The J segment lost 7 bases and the V segment lost 5 bases, leaving 16 bases of the junction unmatched. In germline, CDR1 is LNHDA, CDR2 SQIVND (reference sequence). The CDR3: CASSSTQAGEKKNEQFF. CDR3 nucleotides: TGTGCCAGTAGTTCGACCCAAGCGGGAGAGAAGAAAAATGAGCAGTTCTTC.

The chain carries TRBV30 and TRBJ1-2; weak D call: TRBD1 (5 bases). Trimming took 2 bases from V and 6 from J, leaving 10 bases between them. CDR3 length equals 12 residues. Germline V gene sequence: CDR1 GTSNPN, CDR2 SVGIG (reference sequence). DNA for the CDR3: TGTGCCTGGAGTTTAGGGGAGGATGGCTACACCTTC. It is translated as CAWSLGEDGYTF.

The chain has TRBV4-1 and TRBJ1-5; D is undetermined. Germline-derived CDR1 and CDR2 are MGHRA and YSYEKL. The CDR3 totals 14 residues. V was shortened by 2 bases and J by 7 bases, with 12 bases between the two germline ends. CDR3 bases: TGCGCCAGCAGCCAATTGTTCCTCGGACAGCCCCAGCATTTT. This gives the protein CASSQLFLGQPQHF.

The CDR3 here is CASRDSAENIQYF. The CDR3 coding sequence is TGTGCCAGCAGGGACAGCGCGGAAAACATTCAGTACTTC. The chain employs TRBV6-6 and TRBJ2-4; tentative D call: TRBD1 (6 bases). Between the trimmed V and J ends, which lost 6 bases and 5 bases, there was a span of 11 bases. The germline CDR1 and CDR2 sequences are MNHNY and SVGAGI (reference sequence). The CDR3 consists of 13 residues.

The chain joins TRBV18 to TRBJ2-3; D is unresolved. This CDR3 spans 15 amino acids. Trimming took 3 bases from V and 0 from J, leaving 10 bases between them. Germline CDR1 and CDR2: KGHSH and LQKENI. CDR3 DNA sequence: TGTGCCAGCTCACCGGAGCAACATAGCACAGATACGCAGTATTTT. Protein: CASSPEQHSTDTQYF.

The rearrangement joins TRBV7-2 to TRBJ1-1; D unresolved. CDR1 SGHTA and CDR2 FQGNSA come from the germline V gene. Trimming removed 6 bases from V and 1 base from J, with 9 bases in between. This CDR3 has 13 amino acids. CDR3 region: CASSSIPNTEAFF. The CDR3 DNA is TGTGCCAGCAGTTCCATCCCGAACACTGAAGCTTTCTTT. The full variable domain, with the rest looked up from reference TRBV7-2 and TRBJ1-1, is GAGVSQSPSNKVTEKGKDVELRCDPISGHTALYWYRQSLGQGLEFLIYFQGNSAPDKSGLPSDRFSAERTGGSVSTLTIQRTQQEDSAVYLCASSSIPNTEAFFGQGTRLTVV.

This sequence joins TRBV6-2 or TRBV6-3 and TRBJ2-1; the D gene is possibly TRBD2 (5 bases). This CDR3 has 12 residues. CDR1 and CDR2 (germline): MNHEY, SVGEGT. V was shortened by 5 bases and J by 6 bases, with 8 bases between the two germline ends. CDR3 sequence (DNA): TGTGCCAGCAGTAGGACTCTCAATGAGCAGTTCTTC. It codes for CASSRTLNEQFF.

The chain uses TRBV13 and TRBJ1-3; D is undetermined. CDR1 and CDR2 (germline): PRHDT, FYEKMQ (reference sequence). There are 16 residues in the CDR3. The V end was cut by 4 bases, the J end by 4 bases, with 17 bases between. The CDR3 reads CASSSYRQFGGNTIYF. In nucleotides, the CDR3 is TGTGCCAGCAGCTCCTATCGGCAGTTTGGCGGAAACACCATATATTTT.

This sequence joins TRBV19 and TRBJ2-2, with D hard to call. The CDR3 extends over 14 amino acids. Germline lookup yields CDR1 LNHDA and CDR2 SQIVND (reference sequence). With 2 bases removed from V and 0 bases from J, the gap between germline ends came to 4 bases. The CDR3 region is CASSIQPNTGELFF. CDR3 in DNA: TGTGCCAGTAGTATACAGCCGAACACCGGGGAGCTGTTTTTT.

The V gene is TRBV27, the J gene TRBJ1-5; unclear D gene. Trimming took off 3 bases at V and 5 bases at J, with 11 bases between the two ends. CDR1 MNHEY and CDR2 SMNVEV come from the germline V gene (reference sequence). CDR3 length: 14 residues. CDR3 amino acids: CASSLLGNDQPQHF. The CDR3 DNA follows: TGTGCCAGCAGTTTGCTAGGGAATGATCAGCCCCAGCATTTT.

This clone appeared a single time. The chain combines TRBV27 with TRBJ2-1; 10 bases line up with TRBD2. The germline V gene has CDR1 MNHEY and CDR2 SMNVEV (reference sequence). This CDR3 is built from 17 residues. V shed 4 bases and J 3 bases; nucleotides not matched to a gene: 9. The CDR3 coding sequence is TGTGCCAGCAGTTCCCTTTCTAGCGGGAGAATCTACAATGAGCAGTTCTTC. Residues: CASSSLSSGRIYNEQFF.

CDR3 coding DNA: TGTGCCAGCAGCTACTCCCGGACGGGGGCATTGCGTGGCTACACCTTC. Amino acids: CASSYSRTGALRGYTF. The rearrangement joins TRBV7-2 to TRBJ1-2; possible D gene TRBD1, 6 bases. This CDR3 spans 16 amino acids. The V and J ends lost 4 bases and 7 bases respectively, with 22 bases between them. Germline V gene sequence: CDR1 SGHTA, CDR2 FQGNSA.

The CDR3 loop is CASSLSGRWTDTQYF. The CDR3 region has the DNA TGCGCCAGCAGCTTAAGCGGGAGGTGGACAGATACGCAGTATTTT. The V and J genes are TRBV5-1 and TRBJ2-3; 9 bases align to TRBD2. After removal of 2 bases from V and 3 bases from J, the junction contained 4 bases not matched to a gene. CDR1 and CDR2 from the germline V gene are SGHRS and YFSETQ. The CDR3 extends over 15 amino acids.

The rearrangement links TRBV5-1 to TRBJ1-4, with 8 positions matching TRBD1. CDR1 is SGHRS and CDR2 is YFSETQ in the germline V gene. J was trimmed by 3 bases and V by 7 bases; bases with no gene match: 11. The CDR3 has 16 amino acids. Here the CDR3 DNA reads TGCGCCAGCTTCTCAGGACAGGGTGGGCCTAATGAAAAACTGTTTTTT. This translates into CASFSGQGGPNEKLFF.

The chain uses TRBV12-3 or TRBV12-4 and TRBJ1-2; D perhaps matches TRBD1 (5 bases). This CDR3 has 13 amino acids. V was pared by 5 bases and J by 4 bases, with 11 bases between. CDR3 sequence: CASSPTVLYGYTF. The CDR3 coding sequence is TGTGCCAGCAGTCCGACAGTGCTCTATGGCTACACCTTC.

This sequence joins TRBV11-2 and TRBJ1-3; D is ambiguous. The CDR3 totals 15 residues. V lost 5 bases to trimming and J lost 0 bases, with 11 bases between them. Germline V lookup: CDR1 SGHAT, CDR2 FQNNGV. The CDR3 DNA is TGTGCCAGCAGCCTTGGACTTGGCTCTGGAAACACCATATATTTT. It codes for CASSLGLGSGNTIYF.

This chain connects TRBV29-1 to TRBJ1-2; possibly TRBD1 for D (5 bases). The CDR3 totals 11 residues. Germline loops: CDR1 SQVTM, CDR2 ANQGSEA. V gave up 1 base and J gave up 5 bases, with 5 bases separating them. DNA of the CDR3: TGCAGCGTTGAAGGGGGGTATGGCTACACCTTC. This gives the protein CSVEGGYGYTF. Combining the CDR3 with reference TRBV29-1 and TRBJ1-2 gives the whole variable domain SAVISQKPSRDICQRGTSLTIQCQVDSQVTMMFWYRQQPGQSLTLIATANQGSEATYESGFVIDKFPISRPNLTFSTLTVSNMSPEDSSIYLCSVEGGYGYTFGSGTRLTVV.

The CDR3 region is CASSTGDSTGWFF. The CDR3 nucleotides are TGTGCCAGTAGTACTGGGGACTCCACTGGTTGGTTCTTC. The chain uses TRBV19 and TRBJ2-1, with TRBD2 as a possible D gene (6 bases). This CDR3 comprises 13 residues. Germline V gene data show CDR1 as LNHDA and CDR2 as SQIVND (reference sequence). V was shortened by 4 bases and J by 15 bases, with 19 bases between the two germline ends.

The chain uses TRBV27 and TRBJ2-7; 9 positions match TRBD2. This CDR3 comprises 15 residues. Germline CDR1 reads MNHEY; CDR2 reads SMNVEV (reference sequence). The junction had 13 bases not matched to a gene; V was cut back by 7 bases and J by 6 bases. The DNA for the CDR3 is TGTGCCAGCACGCCGGGGGCTAGCGGGGTTAGCGAGCAGTACTTC. Amino acids: CASTPGASGVSEQYF.

The chain has TRBV5-1 and TRBJ2-1; D gene ambiguous. V gave up 2 bases and J gave up 1 base, with 10 bases separating them. The CDR3 length is 15 residues. CDR1 SGHRS and CDR2 YFSETQ come from the germline V gene. In nucleotides, the CDR3 is TGCGCCAGCAGCTTTGAGCTTCGGTCCTACAATGAGCAGTTCTTC. Translation: CASSFELRSYNEQFF.

The J gene is TRBJ1-1, the V gene TRBV9; D is possibly TRBD1 (5 bases). This CDR3 contains 15 residues. Germline CDR1 is SGDLS and CDR2 is YYNGEE. V was pared by 0 bases and J by 3 bases, with 12 bases between. Here the CDR3 DNA reads TGTGCCAGCAGCGTAGGGGGGTCCCGGGACACTGAAGCTTTCTTT. It codes for CASSVGGSRDTEAFF.

The CDR3 sequence is CASSEHPGTAGNTIYF. CDR3 bases: TGCGCCAGCAGCGAGCACCCCGGGACAGCTGGAAACACCATATATTTT. The rearrangement links TRBV5-1 to TRBJ1-3, with 7 bases that match TRBD1. This CDR3 contains 16 residues. Germline values: CDR1 SGHRS, CDR2 YFSETQ. The trim removed 4 bases at V and 2 bases at J, leaving 9 bases unmatched.

The chain employs TRBV9 and TRBJ2-2; 7 bases match TRBD1. J gave up 6 bases and V 4 bases, and 0 bases lay outside the gene matches. Germline V gene data show CDR1 as SGDLS and CDR2 as YYNGEE. The CDR3 contains 12 residues. The CDR3 DNA reads TGTGCCAGCAGCACAGGGGCCGGGGAGCTGTTTTTT. It specifies CASSTGAGELFF.

The chain employs TRBV6-1 and TRBJ1-3; D remains unclear. CDR1 MNHNS and CDR2 SASEGT come from the germline V gene. The CDR3 consists of 15 residues. Between the trimmed V and J ends, which lost 2 bases and 4 bases, there was a span of 12 bases. The CDR3 DNA sequence: TGTGCCAGCAGTGAAATCGCGGACGGCGGAAACACCATATATTTT. It is translated as CASSEIADGGNTIYF.

The V call is TRBV19, the J call TRBJ2-6, with D possibly being TRBD2 (6 bases). Germline values: CDR1 LNHDA, CDR2 SQIVND (reference sequence). The CDR3 extends over 15 amino acids. The V gene lost 9 bases and the J gene lost 0 bases, with 12 bases spanning the gap. The CDR3 bases are TGTGCCAGCACCGGGGGACGCTCTGGGGCCAACGTCCTGACTTTC. Its protein product is CASTGGRSGANVLTF.

The chain couples TRBV6-5 to TRBJ1-5; D might be TRBD1 (5 bases). This CDR3 has 15 residues. V dropped 4 bases and J dropped 4 bases, with 14 bases sitting between them. The germline V gene encodes CDR1 MNHEY and CDR2 SVGAGI. CDR3 nucleotide sequence: TGTGCCAGCAGTTCCCAGGAGGGGCGGAATCAGCCCCAGCATTTT. Translating gives CASSSQEGRNQPQHF.

CDR3 bases: TGTGCCAGCAGTTACGGGACAGATCATCAGCCCCAGCATTTT. Its translation is CASSYGTDHQPQHF. This chain uses TRBV6-2 or TRBV6-3 with TRBJ1-5; TRBD1 agrees at 7 bases. The CDR3 is made up of 14 amino acids. The V gene end was trimmed by 2 bases and the J gene end by 5 bases; junction bases not matched to a gene: 3. The germline V gene encodes CDR1 MNHEY and CDR2 SVGEGT.

The V call is TRBV2, the J call TRBJ1-2, with TRBD1 as a possible D gene (6 bases). V was pared by 6 bases and J by 0 bases, with 14 bases between. The CDR3 spans 15 residues. Germline lookup yields CDR1 SNHLY and CDR2 FYNNEI. Here the CDR3 DNA reads TGTGCCAGCAGGAGGGACACAGGAGCTAACTATGGCTACACCTTC. This translates into CASRRDTGANYGYTF.

The gene calls are TRBV4-3 and TRBJ2-7; TRBD1 aligns across 10 bases. V lost 4 bases and J lost 3; bases outside the gene matches: 6. The CDR3 is 15 residues long. The germline V gene encodes CDR1 LGHNA and CDR2 YSLEER. Written as DNA, the CDR3 is TGCGCCAGCAGCCGGGACCGGGACAGGGGCTACGAGCAGTACTTC. Protein sequence: CASSRDRDRGYEQYF.

The rearrangement links TRBV4-3 to TRBJ1-1; TRBD1 agrees at 7 bases. This CDR3 region has 14 residues. Germline CDR1 and CDR2: LGHNA and YSLEER. V lost 1 base and J lost 4; bases outside the gene matches: 3. The CDR3 loop is CASSQVQGGTEAFF. CDR3 in DNA: TGCGCCAGCAGCCAAGTGCAGGGGGGCACTGAAGCTTTCTTT.

The chain employs TRBV9 and TRBJ2-1; 9 positions match TRBD2. Germline CDR1 and CDR2: SGDLS and YYNGEE. CDR3 length: 15 amino acids. After removal of 3 bases from V and 5 bases from J, the junction contained 6 bases not matched to a gene. CDR3 sequence reads: CASSGSGTSHNEQFF. CDR3 coding DNA: TGTGCCAGCAGCGGATCCGGGACTAGCCACAATGAGCAGTTCTTC.

This chain joins TRBV27 and TRBJ2-7; 8 bases line up with TRBD1. The CDR3 is 14 amino acids. The germline V gene encodes CDR1 MNHEY and CDR2 SMNVEV (reference sequence). With V trimmed by 6 bases and J by 4 bases, 8 bases remained unmatched. In DNA form, the CDR3 reads TGTGCCAGCAGACTTCAGGGGGCTACGTACGAGCAGTACTTC. Translation: CASRLQGATYEQYF.